Following are 5 T cell receptor beta chains from one sample sequenced in a study of spatial heterogeneity in lung cancer. Study conclusions and caveats: Tumor mutation counts were tracked by expanded intratumoral alpha and beta TCR counts.

Time point here: sample taken at primary tumor resection. These receptors have no identified antigens. One entry per CDR3 protein, called by TCRdb with MiXCR from the 5' RACE reads. The table lists around 95,000 distinct CDR3 sequences, about 4.4% of them singletons, with over 20% in the top ten. Material: lung tumor tissue, obtained at surgery. These receptors were obtained from a male donor with early-stage non-small cell lung cancer.

This clonotype was detected ten times or more. The V and J genes are TRBV9 and TRBJ2-3; 7 nucleotides agree with TRBD2. Trimming cost V 4 bases and J 8 bases; bases outside gene matches: 13. Germline loops: CDR1 SGDLS, CDR2 YYNGEE. The CDR3 has 15 residues. Here the CDR3 DNA reads TGTGCCAGCAGCAAAGGACTAGAACCAAGGGGTACGCAGTATTTT. Residues: CASSKGLEPRGTQYF.

This clonotype has at least ten counts. J is TRBJ2-7 and V is TRBV6-5; 9 positions match TRBD2. V shed 2 bases and J 4 bases; nucleotides not matched to a gene: 6. This CDR3 has 15 residues. Germline V gives CDR1 MNHEY, CDR2 SVGAGI. CDR3 sequence: CASSYDSGRAYEQYF. Written as DNA, the CDR3 is TGTGCCAGCAGTTACGATAGCGGGAGAGCGTACGAGCAGTACTTC.

The table lists this clonotype with many counts. V gene TRBV6-1 combines with J gene TRBJ2-7; D gene ambiguous. The CDR3 has 15 amino acids. Germline V gives CDR1 MNHNS, CDR2 SASEGT. V was shortened by 0 bases and J by 0 bases, with 9 bases between the two germline ends. The CDR3 region has the DNA TGTGCCAGCAGTGAAGCGGGCCTATTCTCCTACGAGCAGTACTTC. Translated: CASSEAGLFSYEQYF.

This clonotype was counted between two and nine times. V is TRBV10-3 and J is TRBJ2-2, with D perhaps TRBD1 or TRBD2 (5 bases each). Looked up from germline, CDR1 is ENHRY and CDR2 is SYGVKD. The CDR3 contains 18 residues. With 8 bases removed from V and 5 bases from J, the gap between germline ends came to 27 bases. CDR3 sequence reads: CAIQRTRGLGSRTGELFF. The CDR3 DNA reads as TGTGCCATCCAGAGAACACGGGGCCTGGGTTCTAGGACCGGGGAGCTGTTTTTT.

This clonotype appeared many times. The chain recombines TRBV12-3 or TRBV12-4 with TRBJ2-7; a weak D match, TRBD2 (6 bases). The CDR3 is 12 residues long. V lost 6 bases to trimming and J lost 6 bases, with 12 bases between them. The DNA of the CDR3 is TGTGCCAGCAGGCGGGGCTTCTCCGAGCAGTACTTC. Translating gives CASRRGFSEQYF.